Listed here are 18 T cell receptor beta chains from one sample, sequenced in a study of T cell responses to AZD1222 COVID-19 vaccine. The protocol was immunoSEQ multiplex PCR, while the TCRdb copy is restricted to in-frame clones and leaves out a portion. The sample includes 120,000 to 150,000 clones, roughly 87% of them seen just once. Here the sequenced sample was peripheral blood, taken 28 days after the second AZD1222 dose. The receptor source for this set is an adult who received the AZD1222 COVID-19 vaccine.

The chain employs TRBV12-3 or TRBV12-4 and TRBJ1-2; possibly TRBD1 for D (6 bases). The CDR3 has 13 residues. The germline V and J ends were trimmed by 5 bases and 5 bases, with 12 bases remaining between them. The CDR3, as DNA: TGTGCCAGCAGTCCGGACAGAATATATGGCTACACCTTC. Translation: CASSPDRIYGYTF.

V usage is TRBV28 and J usage is TRBJ1-6; TRBD1 matches at 8 bases. J gave up 3 bases and V 6 bases, and 1 base lay outside the gene matches. This CDR3 is built from 14 residues. Germline V gene data show CDR1 as MDHEN and CDR2 as SYDVKM. CDR3 nucleotides: TGTGCCAGCAGACAGGGGGACTATAATTCACCCCTCCACTTT. It translates to CASRQGDYNSPLHF.

The J gene is TRBJ1-5, the V gene TRBV5-5; 10 nucleotides agree with TRBD1. The CDR3 runs to 15 residues. Germline loops: CDR1 SGHKS, CDR2 YYEKEE (reference sequence). J gave up 6 bases and V 4 bases, and 7 bases lay outside the gene matches. The CDR3 sequence: CASSDGQGGSQPQHF. In DNA, the CDR3 is TGTGCCAGCAGCGACGGACAGGGGGGCAGTCAGCCCCAGCATTTT.

The CDR3: CASSPGLALSYEQYF. CDR3 nucleotides: TGTGCCAGCAGTCCGGGACTAGCGTTGTCCTACGAGCAGTACTTC. The gene calls are TRBV11-2 and TRBJ2-7; 10 bases agree with TRBD2. V shed 6 bases, J shed 1 base, and the junction held 6 bases outside the gene matches. This CDR3 has 15 residues. Germline-derived CDR1 and CDR2 are SGHAT and FQNNGV.

This chain links TRBV15 with TRBJ2-7; TRBD2 might be the D (5 bases). The V gene lost 0 bases and the J gene lost 0 bases, with 15 bases spanning the gap. CDR1 LNHNV and CDR2 YYDKDF come from the germline V gene (reference sequence). The CDR3 extends over 17 amino acids. In DNA, the CDR3 is TGTGCCACCAGCAGAGATACTATACTAGATACCTCCTACGAGCAGTACTTC. It is translated as CATSRDTILDTSYEQYF.

The rearrangement links TRBV4-2 to TRBJ2-7; 9 bases are shared with TRBD1. J was trimmed by 2 bases and V by 1 base; bases with no gene match: 3. Looked up from germline, CDR1 is LGHNA and CDR2 is YNFKEQ. This CDR3 region has 15 residues. This CDR3 is CASSQGGQGTYEQYF. CDR3 bases: TGTGCCAGCAGCCAAGGGGGACAGGGAACCTACGAGCAGTACTTC.

On this clone: A much larger clone lies one base from this, so it may be a read error. The chain uses TRBV6-2 or TRBV6-3 and TRBJ1-5, with D perhaps TRBD1 (5 bases). Germline CDR1 MNHEY, CDR2 SVGEGT. There are 11 residues in the CDR3. Trimming stripped 4 bases from V and 11 bases from J, with 9 bases between. The CDR3 nucleotides are TGTGCCAGCAGTTTCGGGGGGGCCCAGCATTTT. It encodes CASSFGGAQHF.

The chain carries TRBV6-1 and TRBJ2-7; D tentatively fits TRBD1 or TRBD2 (6 bases each). The germline V and J ends were trimmed by 2 bases and 2 bases, with 22 bases remaining between them. Germline CDR1 is MNHNS and CDR2 is SASEGT. The length of the CDR3 is 18 residues. CDR3 coding DNA: TGTGCCAGCAGTGAAAGGGCAACGGGGGCGGGAACCCCCTACGAGCAGTACTTC. Translation: CASSERATGAGTPYEQYF.

This clone was picked up one time. This chain links TRBV19 with TRBJ1-1; weak D call: TRBD1 (6 bases). This CDR3 is built from 12 residues. CDR1 LNHDA and CDR2 SQIVND come from the germline V gene (reference sequence). V was trimmed by 6 bases and J by 9 bases, leaving 14 bases between them. The CDR3 here is CASRILGGQAFF. As DNA, the CDR3 is TGTGCCAGTAGAATATTGGGGGGCCAAGCTTTCTTT.

The rearrangement joins TRBV18 to TRBJ2-3, with D unresolved. CDR1 is KGHSH and CDR2 is LQKENI in the germline V gene. The CDR3 has 14 residues. Trimming took 6 bases from V and 2 from J, leaving 12 bases between them. The CDR3 DNA is TGTGCCAGCTCCCCCCCGAGCGCCACAGATACGCAGTATTTT. Its translation: CASSPPSATDTQYF.

A single count supports this clone. The chain uses TRBV11-2 and TRBJ2-7; possibly TRBD1 for D (6 bases). The germline V gene encodes CDR1 SGHAT and CDR2 FQNNGV. This CDR3 spans 14 amino acids. The V end lost 4 bases, the J end lost 0 bases, and 10 bases lay between the germline ends. The CDR3 reads CASSSQGSSYEQYF. CDR3 nucleotides: TGTGCCAGCAGCTCGCAGGGGAGCTCCTACGAGCAGTACTTC.

This clone was seen a single time. This chain links TRBV29-1 with TRBJ1-5, with D perhaps matching TRBD1 (5 bases). The CDR3 is made up of 13 amino acids. The V gene lost 4 bases and the J gene lost 6 bases, with 13 bases spanning the gap. Germline-derived CDR1 and CDR2 are SQVTM and ANQGSEA. CDR3 in DNA: TGCAGCGTTGGGGGTCAGGGCGGTCAGCCCCAGCATTTT. Residues: CSVGGQGGQPQHF. Full variable domain (remainder filled in from reference TRBV29-1 and TRBJ1-5): SAVISQKPSRDICQRGTSLTIQCQVDSQVTMMFWYRQQPGQSLTLIATANQGSEATYESGFVIDKFPISRPNLTFSTLTVSNMSPEDSSIYLCSVGGQGGQPQHFGDGTRLSIL.

The V gene is TRBV11-2, the J gene TRBJ1-2, with TRBD1 identical over 7 bases. This CDR3 has 15 residues. V lost 6 bases to trimming and J lost 5 bases; unmatched junction nucleotides: 12. Germline V gene data show CDR1 as SGHAT and CDR2 as FQNNGV. The CDR3 DNA reads TGTGCCAGCAGTAGCCGTACAGGGGAAAGATATGGCTACACCTTC. Translating it yields CASSSRTGERYGYTF.

The chain couples TRBV5-1 to TRBJ2-5, with TRBD1 matching over 9 bases. Germline lookup yields CDR1 SGHRS and CDR2 YFSETQ. The V gene end was trimmed by 4 bases and the J gene end by 0 bases; junction bases not matched to a gene: 7. This CDR3 has 16 amino acids. The CDR3 reads CASSPGQGGYQETQYF. The CDR3, as DNA: TGCGCCAGCAGCCCGGGACAGGGTGGGTACCAAGAGACCCAGTACTTC.

This clone came up once. The chain joins TRBV7-9 to TRBJ1-2; 7 nucleotides agree with TRBD1. CDR3 size: 13 residues. CDR1 is SEHNR, CDR2 FQNEAQ, per germline (reference sequence). V was clipped by 4 bases and J by 6 bases; unmatched bases: 5. CDR3 in amino acids: CASSSGQEDGYTF. The CDR3 DNA is TGTGCCAGCAGCTCCGGACAGGAGGATGGCTACACCTTC.

This clone was recorded a few times. The rearrangement joins TRBV5-4 to TRBJ2-7; D perhaps matches TRBD2 (5 bases). CDR1 SGHNT and CDR2 YYREEE come from the germline V gene (reference sequence). The length of the CDR3 is 15 residues. Between the trimmed V and J ends, which lost 0 bases and 0 bases, there was a span of 10 bases. The DNA for the CDR3 is TGTGCCAGCAGCTTGGATCCGGGGAGCTCCTACGAGCAGTACTTC. Translating it yields CASSLDPGSSYEQYF. The full variable domain, its missing parts supplied by reference TRBV5-4 and TRBJ2-7, is ETGVTQSPTHLIKTRGQQVTLRCSSQSGHNTVSWYQQALGQGPQFIFQYYREEENGRGNFPPRFSGLQFPNYSSELNVNALELDDSALYLCASSLDPGSSYEQYFGPGTRLTVT.

The CDR3 loop reads CASSLGRGGQPQHF. DNA of the CDR3: TGTGCCAGCAGCTTAGGCAGGGGGGGTCAGCCCCAGCATTTT. V and J are TRBV11-2 and TRBJ1-5; 7 bases fit TRBD1. The CDR3 sequence is 14 residues long. J was trimmed by 6 bases and V by 1 base; bases with no gene match: 3. Germline-derived CDR1 and CDR2 are SGHAT and FQNNGV.

The V call is TRBV27, the J call TRBJ1-2; a weak D match, TRBD1 (5 bases). The CDR3 is made up of 15 amino acids. The germline gives CDR1 MNHEY, CDR2 SMNVEV (reference sequence). Trimming stripped 5 bases from V and 5 bases from J, with 18 bases between. The CDR3 region is CASSPPGGARYGYTF. Here the CDR3 DNA reads TGTGCCAGCAGTCCCCCGGGGGGAGCTAGGTATGGCTACACCTTC.